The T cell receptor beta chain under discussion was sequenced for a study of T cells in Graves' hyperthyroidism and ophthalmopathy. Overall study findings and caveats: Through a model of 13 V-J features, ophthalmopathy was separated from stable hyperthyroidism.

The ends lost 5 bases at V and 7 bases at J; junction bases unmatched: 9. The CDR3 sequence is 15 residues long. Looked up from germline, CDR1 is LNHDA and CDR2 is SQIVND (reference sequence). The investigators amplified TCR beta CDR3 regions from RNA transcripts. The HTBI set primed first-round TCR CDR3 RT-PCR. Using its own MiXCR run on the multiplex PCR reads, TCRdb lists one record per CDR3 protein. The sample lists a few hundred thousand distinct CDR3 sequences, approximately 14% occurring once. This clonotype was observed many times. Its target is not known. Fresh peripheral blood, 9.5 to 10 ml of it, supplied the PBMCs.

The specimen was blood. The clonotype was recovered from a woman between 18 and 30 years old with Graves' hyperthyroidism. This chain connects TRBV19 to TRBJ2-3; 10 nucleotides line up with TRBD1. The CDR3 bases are TGTGCCAGTAGTTTCTCCGACAGGGGGCTACATACGCAGTATTTT. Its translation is CASSFSDRGLHTQYF.